This T cell receptor (beta chain) emerged from a study of T cell repertoires and leukemia-associated antigens (dated by TCRdb to between 2018 and 2021). Regarding the research as a whole: About 5.1 to 7 million read pairs and about 3 to 5.0 million effective reads were obtained per sample, with 15 million to 20 million effective reads obtained overall. The study aimed to identify which antigen a TCR Vbeta21 clone previously found in CML patients recognizes, using in vitro peptide stimulation of healthy T cells.

CD3+ T cells were first rested overnight at 2.5 million to 3 million cells/mL in RPMI 1640 without fetal bovine serum. Following the manufacturer's instructions, MACS immunomagnetic beads were used to pull CD3+ T cells out of the PBMCs. Overall results and qualifications from the work: The four groups showed no significant differences in numbers of Vbeta genes (approximately 65), Jbeta genes (around 13), VDJ rearrangements, or unique CDR3s. The antigen specificity and function of the expanded clones were not directly tested and needed further investigation.

Total RNA was extracted from the cultured T cells with TRIzol reagent. 5' rapid amplification of cDNA ends (5'RACE) was the method used to amplify TCRbeta libraries from the RNA. Before sequencing, Qubit, an Agilent instrument, and quantitative PCR were used to check library concentration and integrity. Sequencing of qualified libraries was performed on Illumina HiSeq or MiSeq by a commercial service provider. Processing in the source paper ran as follows. MiXCR version 1.8.2 was used to identify TCR sequences in each sample. To qualify, a clone needed a CDR3 longer than four amino acids, an in-frame nucleotide length, and no stop codon. A read counted as effective if the read contained the complete CDR3 structure. RT-PCR with 24 Vbeta primers, GeneScan spectratyping, and Sanger sequencing were used to validate the expanded clones. TCRdb ran its own pipeline on the public reads, namely fastp trimming at Q25 and MiXCR clone calling, and kept in-frame beta chains. For every CDR3 protein sequence, its rows merge into one entry that carries the most common genes and DNA. The V and J calls follow TCRdb's processing rather than the paper's. For this sample the table gives about 15,000 distinct CDR3 sequences, of which 30% to 40% were detected only once. The ten biggest clones cover around 9% of the sample.

CDR1 and CDR2 are drawn from the germline V gene (reference sequence): DFQATT, SNEGSKA. The junction shows trimming of 0 bases on V and 7 bases on J, and the gene matches do not reach 8 bases of it. From the cysteine through the phenylalanine, the CDR3 covers 15 amino acids. Only the CDR3 DNA is retained, 45 bases long and in frame from the first base. To note about this clonotype: Its antigen has not been determined. It has no much larger one-base neighbor in the sample; base qualities were not kept.

Recombination joined TRBV20-1 with TRBJ2-1, with TRBD2 matching 8 junction bases. Sequencing was performed on CD3+ T cells sorted from blood and cultured. This TCR was recovered from a female donor in good health. The base sequence is TGCAGTGCTAGAGATGTGGTAGCGGGGCAAAATGAGCAGTTCTTC. Translated, it gives CSARDVVAGQNEQFF.